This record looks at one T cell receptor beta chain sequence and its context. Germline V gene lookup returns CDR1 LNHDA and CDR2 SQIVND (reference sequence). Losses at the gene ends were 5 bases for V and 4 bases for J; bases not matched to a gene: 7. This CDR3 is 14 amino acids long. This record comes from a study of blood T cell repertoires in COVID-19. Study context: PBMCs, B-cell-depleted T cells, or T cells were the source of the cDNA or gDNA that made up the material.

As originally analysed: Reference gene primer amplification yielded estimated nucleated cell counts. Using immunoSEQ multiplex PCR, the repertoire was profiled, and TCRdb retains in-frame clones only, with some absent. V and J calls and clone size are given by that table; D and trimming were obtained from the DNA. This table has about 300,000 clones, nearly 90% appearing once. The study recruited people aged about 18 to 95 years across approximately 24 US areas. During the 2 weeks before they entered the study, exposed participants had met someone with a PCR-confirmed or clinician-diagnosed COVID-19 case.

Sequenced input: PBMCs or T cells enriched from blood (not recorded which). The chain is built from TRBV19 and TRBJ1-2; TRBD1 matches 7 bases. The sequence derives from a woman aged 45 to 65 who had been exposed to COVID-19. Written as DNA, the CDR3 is TGTGCCAGTAGTCCCGCCGGGACAGCCTATGGCTACACCTTC. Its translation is CASSPAGTAYGYTF.